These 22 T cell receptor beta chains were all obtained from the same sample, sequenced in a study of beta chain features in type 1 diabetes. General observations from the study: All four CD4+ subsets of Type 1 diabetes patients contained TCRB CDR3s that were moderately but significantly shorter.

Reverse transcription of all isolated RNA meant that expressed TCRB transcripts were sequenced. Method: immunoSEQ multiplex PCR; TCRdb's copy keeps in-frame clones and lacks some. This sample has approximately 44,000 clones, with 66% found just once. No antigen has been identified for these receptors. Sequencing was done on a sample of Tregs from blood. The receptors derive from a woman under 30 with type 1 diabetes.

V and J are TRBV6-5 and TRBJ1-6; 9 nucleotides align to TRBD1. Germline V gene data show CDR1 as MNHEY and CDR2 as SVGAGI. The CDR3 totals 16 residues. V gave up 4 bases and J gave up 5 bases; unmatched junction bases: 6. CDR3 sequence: CASSSGQGGNNSPLHF. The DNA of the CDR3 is TGTGCCAGCAGTTCGGGACAGGGTGGCAATAATTCACCCCTCCACTTT.

Here the CDR3 reads CASSFESSYEQYF. CDR3 nucleotides: TGTGCCAGCAGTTTTGAGAGCTCCTACGAGCAGTACTTC. This chain joins TRBV28 and TRBJ2-7; D call uncertain. There are 13 residues in the CDR3. CDR1 and CDR2 (germline): MDHEN, SYDVKM. The V end was cut by 3 bases, the J end by 0 bases, with 6 bases between.

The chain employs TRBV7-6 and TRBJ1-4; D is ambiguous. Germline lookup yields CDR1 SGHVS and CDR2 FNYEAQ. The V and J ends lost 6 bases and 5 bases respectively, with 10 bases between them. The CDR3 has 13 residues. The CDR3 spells CASSDSINEKLFF. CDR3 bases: TGTGCCAGCAGTGACTCGATAAATGAAAAACTGTTTTTT.

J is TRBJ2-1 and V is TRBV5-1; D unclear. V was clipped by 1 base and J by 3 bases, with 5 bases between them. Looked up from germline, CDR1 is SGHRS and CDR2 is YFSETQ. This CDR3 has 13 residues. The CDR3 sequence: CASSLPGYNEQFF. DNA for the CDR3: TGCGCCAGCAGCTTGCCAGGCTACAATGAGCAGTTCTTC.

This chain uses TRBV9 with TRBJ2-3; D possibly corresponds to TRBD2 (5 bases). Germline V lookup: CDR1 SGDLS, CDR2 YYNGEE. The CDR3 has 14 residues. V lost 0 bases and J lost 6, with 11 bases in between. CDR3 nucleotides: TGTGCCAGCAGCGTAGAGTTCGGCGGGGATACGCAGTATTTT. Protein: CASSVEFGGDTQYF.

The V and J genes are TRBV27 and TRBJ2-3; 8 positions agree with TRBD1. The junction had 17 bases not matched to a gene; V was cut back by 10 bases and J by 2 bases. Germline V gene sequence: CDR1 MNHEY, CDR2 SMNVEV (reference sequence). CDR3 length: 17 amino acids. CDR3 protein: CAKVPVHGTGPTDTQYF. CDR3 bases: TGTGCCAAAGTACCCGTGCACGGGACAGGACCCACAGATACGCAGTATTTT.

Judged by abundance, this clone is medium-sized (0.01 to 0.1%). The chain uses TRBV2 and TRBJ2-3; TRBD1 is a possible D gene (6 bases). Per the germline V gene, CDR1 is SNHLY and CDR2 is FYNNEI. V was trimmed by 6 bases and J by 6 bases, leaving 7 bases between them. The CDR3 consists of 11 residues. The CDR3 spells CASRQGDTQYF. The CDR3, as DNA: TGTGCCAGCAGGCAGGGGGATACGCAGTATTTT.

The CDR3 DNA reads TGCAGCGTTGCGGACGGGATTGAGACCCAGTACTTC. Encoded protein: CSVADGIETQYF. This chain uses TRBV29-1 with TRBJ2-5; the D gene is possibly TRBD2 (5 bases). The CDR3 sequence is 12 residues long. V was cut by 4 bases and J by 5 bases, with 11 bases left in between. Germline V gene data show CDR1 as SQVTM and CDR2 as ANQGSEA.

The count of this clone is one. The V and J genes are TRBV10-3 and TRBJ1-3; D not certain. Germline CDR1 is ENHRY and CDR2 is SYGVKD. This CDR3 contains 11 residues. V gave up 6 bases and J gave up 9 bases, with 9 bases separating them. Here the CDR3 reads CAIRGGPTIYF. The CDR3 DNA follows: TGTGCCATCAGGGGAGGACCCACCATATATTTT.

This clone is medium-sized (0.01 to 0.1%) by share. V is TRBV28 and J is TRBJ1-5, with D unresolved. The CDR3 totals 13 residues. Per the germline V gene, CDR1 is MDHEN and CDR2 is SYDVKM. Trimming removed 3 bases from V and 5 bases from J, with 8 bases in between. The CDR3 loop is CASSFRTDQPQHF. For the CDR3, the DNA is TGTGCCAGCAGTTTTAGAACAGATCAGCCCCAGCATTTT. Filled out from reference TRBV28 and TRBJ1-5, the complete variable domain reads DVKVTQSSRYLVKRTGEKVFLECVQDMDHENMFWYRQDPGLGLRLIYFSYDVKMKEKGDIPEGYSVSREKKERFSLILESASTNQTSMYLCASSFRTDQPQHFGDGTRLSIL.

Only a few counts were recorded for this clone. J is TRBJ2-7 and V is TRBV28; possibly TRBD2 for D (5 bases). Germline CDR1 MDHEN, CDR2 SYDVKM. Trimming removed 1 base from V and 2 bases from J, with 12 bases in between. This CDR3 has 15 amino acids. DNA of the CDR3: TGTGCCAGCAGTTTATCTCCGGGAATTGCCTACGAGCAGTACTTC. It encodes CASSLSPGIAYEQYF.

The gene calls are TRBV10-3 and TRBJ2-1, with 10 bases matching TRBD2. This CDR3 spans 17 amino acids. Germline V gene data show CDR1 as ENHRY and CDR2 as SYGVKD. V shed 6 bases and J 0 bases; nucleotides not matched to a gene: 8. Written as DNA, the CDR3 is TGTGCCATCAGGGCCCTTAGCGGGGGGAGCTCCTACAATGAGCAGTTCTTC. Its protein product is CAIRALSGGSSYNEQFF.

The CDR3 protein is CASSLLPGQGENIQYF. Written as DNA, the CDR3 is TGTGCCAGCAGCTTACTTCCGGGACAGGGGGAAAACATTCAGTACTTC. This chain links TRBV7-6 with TRBJ2-4, with 11 bases that match TRBD1. Germline V gene sequence: CDR1 SGHVS, CDR2 FNYEAQ. The CDR3 consists of 16 residues. The V segment lost 2 bases and the J segment 5 bases; nucleotides outside the gene matches: 5. The full variable domain, completed using reference TRBV7-6 and TRBJ2-4, is GAGVSQSPRYKVTKRGQDVALRCDPISGHVSLYWYRQALGQGPEFLTYFNYEAQQDKSGLPNDRFSAERPEGSISTLTIQRTEQRDSAMYRCASSLLPGQGENIQYFGAGTRLSVL.

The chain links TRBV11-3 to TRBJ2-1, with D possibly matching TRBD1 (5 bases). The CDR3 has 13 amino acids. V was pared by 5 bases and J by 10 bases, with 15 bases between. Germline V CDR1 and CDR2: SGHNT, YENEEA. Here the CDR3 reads CASSPGLGTEQFF. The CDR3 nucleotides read TGTGCCAGCAGCCCAGGGCTGGGAACGGAGCAGTTCTTC.

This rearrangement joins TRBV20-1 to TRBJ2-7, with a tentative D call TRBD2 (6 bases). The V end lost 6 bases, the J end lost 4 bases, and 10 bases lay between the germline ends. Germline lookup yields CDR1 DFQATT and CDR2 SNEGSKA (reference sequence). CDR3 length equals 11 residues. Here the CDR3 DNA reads TGCAGTGCGGGTAGCGGTTACGAGCAGTACTTC. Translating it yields CSAGSGYEQYF.

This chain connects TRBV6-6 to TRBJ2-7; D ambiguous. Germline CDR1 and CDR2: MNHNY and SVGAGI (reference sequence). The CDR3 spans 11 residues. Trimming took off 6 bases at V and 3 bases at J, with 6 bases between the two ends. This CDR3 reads CASRIYYEQYF. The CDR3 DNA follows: TGTGCCAGCAGAATCTACTACGAGCAGTACTTC.

The CDR3 here is CASSSFTDTQYF. As DNA, the CDR3 is TGTGCCAGCAGTTCATTCACAGATACGCAGTATTTT. The chain is built from TRBV27 and TRBJ2-3; no clear D gene. This CDR3 contains 12 residues. The V gene lost 4 bases and the J gene lost 2 bases, with 4 bases spanning the gap. CDR1 and CDR2 (germline): MNHEY, SMNVEV (reference sequence).

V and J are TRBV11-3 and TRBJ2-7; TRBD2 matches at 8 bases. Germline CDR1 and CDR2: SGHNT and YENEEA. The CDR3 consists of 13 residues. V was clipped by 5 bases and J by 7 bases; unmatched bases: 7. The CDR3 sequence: CASSPRGGLEQYF. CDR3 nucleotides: TGTGCCAGCAGCCCCCGGGGGGGCTTGGAGCAGTACTTC.

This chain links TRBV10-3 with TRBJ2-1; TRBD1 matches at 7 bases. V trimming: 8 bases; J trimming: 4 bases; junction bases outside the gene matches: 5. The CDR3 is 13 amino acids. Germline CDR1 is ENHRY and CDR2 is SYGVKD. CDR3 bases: TGTGCCATCCTAGGGACAGATTACAATGAGCAGTTCTTC. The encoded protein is CAILGTDYNEQFF.

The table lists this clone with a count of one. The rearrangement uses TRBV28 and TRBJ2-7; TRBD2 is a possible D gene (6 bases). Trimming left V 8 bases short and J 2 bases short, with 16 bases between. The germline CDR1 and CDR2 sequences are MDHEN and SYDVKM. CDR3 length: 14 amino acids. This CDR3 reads CASRLVGRTYEQYF. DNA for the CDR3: TGTGCCAGCCGCCTAGTGGGGAGGACCTACGAGCAGTACTTC.

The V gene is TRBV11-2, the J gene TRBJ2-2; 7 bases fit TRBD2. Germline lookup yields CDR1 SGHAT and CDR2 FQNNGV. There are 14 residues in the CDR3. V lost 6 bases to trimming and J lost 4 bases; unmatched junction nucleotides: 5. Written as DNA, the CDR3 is TGTGCCAGCAGTTGGGGGAGGGGCACCGGGGAGCTGTTTTTT. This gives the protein CASSWGRGTGELFF.

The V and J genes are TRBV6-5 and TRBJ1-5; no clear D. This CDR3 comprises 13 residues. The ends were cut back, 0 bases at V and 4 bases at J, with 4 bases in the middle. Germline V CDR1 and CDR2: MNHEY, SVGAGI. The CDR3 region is CASSYSRNQPQHF. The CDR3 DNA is TGTGCCAGCAGTTACTCGCGTAATCAGCCCCAGCATTTT.